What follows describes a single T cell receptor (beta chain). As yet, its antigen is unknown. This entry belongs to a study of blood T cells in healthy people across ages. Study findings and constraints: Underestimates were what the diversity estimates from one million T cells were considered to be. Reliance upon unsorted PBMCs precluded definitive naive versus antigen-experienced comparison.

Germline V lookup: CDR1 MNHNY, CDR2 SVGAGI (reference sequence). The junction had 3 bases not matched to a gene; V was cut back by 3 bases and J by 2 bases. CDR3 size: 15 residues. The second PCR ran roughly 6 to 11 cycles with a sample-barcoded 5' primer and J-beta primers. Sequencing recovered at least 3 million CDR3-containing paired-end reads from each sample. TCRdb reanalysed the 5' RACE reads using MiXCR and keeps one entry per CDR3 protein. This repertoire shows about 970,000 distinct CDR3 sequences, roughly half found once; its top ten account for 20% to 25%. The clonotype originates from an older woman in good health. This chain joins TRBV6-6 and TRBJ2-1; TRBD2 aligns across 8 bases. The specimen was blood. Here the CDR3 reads CASSYVSGAYNEQFF. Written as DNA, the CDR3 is TGTGCCAGCAGTTATGTTAGCGGGGCCTACAATGAGCAGTTCTTC.